The TCR beta chain under discussion was sequenced for a study of blood T cell repertoires in COVID-19. About the research overall: From T cells, B-cell-depleted T cells, or PBMCs came the material, which was cDNA or gDNA.

In the original workflow: For nucleated cells, counts were estimated from reference gene primer amplification. Sequencing used immunoSEQ multiplex PCR; TCRdb keeps in-frame clones, though not all of them. V and J calls and clone size come straight from that table; D and trimming were deduced from the DNA. The sample has approximately 59,000 clones, roughly four fifths seen once. Germline CDR1 and CDR2: MNHEY and SVGAGI. This CDR3 contains 11 residues. The V end was cut by 6 bases, the J end by 4 bases, with 6 bases between. The TCR originated in a man in his fifties or sixties with COVID-19, enrolled during active disease. The chain couples TRBV6-5 to TRBJ1-2; D is unresolved. Sequences were obtained from peripheral blood. The CDR3 protein is CASSEGYGYTF. DNA for the CDR3: TGTGCCAGCAGCGAGGGCTATGGCTACACCTTC.